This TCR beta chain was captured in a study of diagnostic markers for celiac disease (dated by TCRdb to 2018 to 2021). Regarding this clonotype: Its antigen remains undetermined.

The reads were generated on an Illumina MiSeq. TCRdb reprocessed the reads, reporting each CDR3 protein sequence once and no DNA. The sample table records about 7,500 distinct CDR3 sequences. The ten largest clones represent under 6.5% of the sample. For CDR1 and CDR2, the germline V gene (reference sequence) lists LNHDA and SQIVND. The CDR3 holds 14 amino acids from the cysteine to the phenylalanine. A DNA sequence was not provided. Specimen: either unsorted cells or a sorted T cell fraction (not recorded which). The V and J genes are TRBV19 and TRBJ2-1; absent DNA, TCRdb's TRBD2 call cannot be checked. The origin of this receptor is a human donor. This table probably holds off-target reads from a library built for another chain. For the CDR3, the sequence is CATNSGSRHNEQFF.